The entry that follows covers one TCR beta chain sequence. Antigen specificity is unknown. It was with 60 Vbeta and 13 Jbeta primers that the PCR ran. Data came from immunoSEQ multiplex PCR; TCRdb stores just in-frame clones and leaves some out. This table has 200,000 or so clones, more than 75% appearing once. The V gene's germline CDR1 is SNHLY and CDR2 FYNNEI. The V end was cut by 6 bases, the J end by 0 bases, with 12 bases between. This CDR3 contains 14 residues. The sample is drawn from a study of cytomegalovirus exposure and HLA in healthy donors. Whole-study findings and limits: Most TCR sequences proved rare, with some public TCRs found in many donors.

The sample consisted of PBMCs. This TCR was recovered from a man younger than 45 in good health and CMV-seronegative. The chain couples TRBV2 to TRBJ2-7, with D perhaps TRBD1 (6 bases). CDR3 sequence (DNA): TGTGCCAGCAGGTCACAGGGACCCTCCTACGAGCAGTACTTC. This codes for CASRSQGPSYEQYF.